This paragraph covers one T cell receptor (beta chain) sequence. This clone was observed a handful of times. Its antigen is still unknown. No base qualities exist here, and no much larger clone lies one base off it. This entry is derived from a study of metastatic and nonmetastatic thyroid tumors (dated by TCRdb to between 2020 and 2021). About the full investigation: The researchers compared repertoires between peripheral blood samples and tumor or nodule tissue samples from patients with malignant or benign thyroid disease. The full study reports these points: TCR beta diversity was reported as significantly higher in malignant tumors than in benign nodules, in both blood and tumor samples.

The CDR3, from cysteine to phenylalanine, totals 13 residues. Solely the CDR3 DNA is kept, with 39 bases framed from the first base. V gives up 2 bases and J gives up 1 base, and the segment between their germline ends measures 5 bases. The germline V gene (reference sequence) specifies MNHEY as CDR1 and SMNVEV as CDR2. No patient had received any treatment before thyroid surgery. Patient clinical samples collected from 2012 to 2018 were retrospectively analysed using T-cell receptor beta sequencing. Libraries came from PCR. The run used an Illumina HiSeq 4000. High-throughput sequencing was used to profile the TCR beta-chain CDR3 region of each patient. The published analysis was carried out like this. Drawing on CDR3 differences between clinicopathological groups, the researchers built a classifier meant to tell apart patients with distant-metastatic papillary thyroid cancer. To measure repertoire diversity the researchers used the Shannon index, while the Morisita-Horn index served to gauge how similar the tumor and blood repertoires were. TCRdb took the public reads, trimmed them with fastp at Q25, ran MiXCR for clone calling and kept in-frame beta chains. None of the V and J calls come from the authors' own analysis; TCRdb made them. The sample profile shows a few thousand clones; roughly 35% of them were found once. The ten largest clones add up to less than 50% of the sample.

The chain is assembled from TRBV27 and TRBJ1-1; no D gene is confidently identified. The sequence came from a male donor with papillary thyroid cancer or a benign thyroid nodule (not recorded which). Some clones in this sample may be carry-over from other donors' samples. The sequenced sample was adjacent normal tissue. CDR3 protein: CASSLGRNTEAFF. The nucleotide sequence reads TGTGCCAGCAGTTTAGGCAGGAACACTGAAGCTTTCTTT.